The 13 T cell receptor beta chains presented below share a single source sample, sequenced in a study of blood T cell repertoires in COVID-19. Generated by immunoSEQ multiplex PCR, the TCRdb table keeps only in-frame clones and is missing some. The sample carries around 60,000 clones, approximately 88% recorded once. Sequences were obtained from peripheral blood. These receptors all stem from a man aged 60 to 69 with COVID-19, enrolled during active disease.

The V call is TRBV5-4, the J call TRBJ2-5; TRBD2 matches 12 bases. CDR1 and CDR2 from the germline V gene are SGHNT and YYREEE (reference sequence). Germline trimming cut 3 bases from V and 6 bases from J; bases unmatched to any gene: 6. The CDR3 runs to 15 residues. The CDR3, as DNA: TGTGCCAGCAGCTCCCTAGCGGGGGGGCCGAAGACCCAGTACTTC. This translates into CASSSLAGGPKTQYF.

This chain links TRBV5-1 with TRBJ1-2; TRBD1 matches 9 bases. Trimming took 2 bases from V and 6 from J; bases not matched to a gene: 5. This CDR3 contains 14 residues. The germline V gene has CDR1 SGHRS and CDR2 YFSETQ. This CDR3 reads CASSFAGQGDGYTF. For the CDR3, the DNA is TGCGCCAGCAGCTTCGCGGGACAGGGCGATGGCTACACCTTC.

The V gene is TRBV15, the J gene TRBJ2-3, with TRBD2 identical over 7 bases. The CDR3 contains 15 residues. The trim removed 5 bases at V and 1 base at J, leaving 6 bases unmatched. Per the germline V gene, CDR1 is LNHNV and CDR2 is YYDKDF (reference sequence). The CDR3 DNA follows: TGTGCCACCAGCGGGGGGGGTTCCCGCACAGATACGCAGTATTTT. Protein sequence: CATSGGGSRTDTQYF.

CDR3 protein: CASSPATGVGYGYTF. CDR3 coding DNA: TGCGCCAGCAGCCCTGCGACAGGGGTAGGCTATGGCTACACCTTC. The chain couples TRBV5-1 to TRBJ1-2; 8 nucleotides line up with TRBD1. This CDR3 has 15 residues. Germline V gene data show CDR1 as SGHRS and CDR2 as YFSETQ. The V gene end was trimmed by 4 bases and the J gene end by 4 bases; junction bases not matched to a gene: 9.

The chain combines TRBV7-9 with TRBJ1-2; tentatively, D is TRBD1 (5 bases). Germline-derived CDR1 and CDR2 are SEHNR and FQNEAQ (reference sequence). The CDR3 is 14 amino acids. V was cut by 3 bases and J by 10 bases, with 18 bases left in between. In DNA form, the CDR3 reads TGTGCCAGCAGCTTTTGGGACTCCAACGAGTCCTACACCTTC. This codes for CASSFWDSNESYTF.

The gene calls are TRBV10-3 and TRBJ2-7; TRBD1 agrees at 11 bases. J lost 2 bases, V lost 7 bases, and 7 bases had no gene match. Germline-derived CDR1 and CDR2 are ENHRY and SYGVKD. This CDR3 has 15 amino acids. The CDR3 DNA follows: TGTGCCATCACCAACCCGGGACAGGGGGCCTACGAGCAGTACTTC. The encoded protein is CAITNPGQGAYEQYF.

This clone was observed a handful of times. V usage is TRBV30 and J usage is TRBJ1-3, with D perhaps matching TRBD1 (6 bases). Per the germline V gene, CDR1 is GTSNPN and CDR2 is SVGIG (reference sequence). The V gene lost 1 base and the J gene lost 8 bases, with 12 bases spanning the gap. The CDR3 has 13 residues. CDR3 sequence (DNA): TGTGCCTGGAGTGGACAGGCCCGTGACACCATATATTTT. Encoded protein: CAWSGQARDTIYF.

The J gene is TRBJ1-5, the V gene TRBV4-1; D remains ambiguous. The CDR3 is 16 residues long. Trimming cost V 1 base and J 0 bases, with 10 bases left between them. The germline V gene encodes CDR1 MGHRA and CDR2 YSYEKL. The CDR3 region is CASSQGAPYSNQPQHF. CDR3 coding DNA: TGCGCCAGCAGCCAAGGGGCCCCCTATAGCAATCAGCCCCAGCATTTT.

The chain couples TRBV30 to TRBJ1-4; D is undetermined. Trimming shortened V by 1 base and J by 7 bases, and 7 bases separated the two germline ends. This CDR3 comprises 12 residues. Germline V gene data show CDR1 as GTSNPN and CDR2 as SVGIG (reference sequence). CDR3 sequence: CAWSASGEKLFF. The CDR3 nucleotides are TGTGCCTGGAGTGCGTCCGGTGAAAAACTGTTTTTT.

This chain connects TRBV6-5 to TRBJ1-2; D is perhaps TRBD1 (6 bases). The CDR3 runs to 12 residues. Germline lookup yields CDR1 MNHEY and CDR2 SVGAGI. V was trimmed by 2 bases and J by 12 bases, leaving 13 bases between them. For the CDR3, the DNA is TGTGCCAGCAGTTACCAGGGGCGACTGCACACCTTC. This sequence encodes CASSYQGRLHTF.

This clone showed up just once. DNA for the CDR3: TGTGCCAGTACCGTGTGGGACAGGGATGAAAAACTGTTTTTT. It yields the protein CASTVWDRDEKLFF. The J gene is TRBJ1-4, the V gene TRBV19; 9 bases are a match to TRBD1. The V segment lost 7 bases and the J segment 6 bases; nucleotides outside the gene matches: 6. Germline values: CDR1 LNHDA, CDR2 SQIVND (reference sequence). The CDR3 runs to 14 residues.

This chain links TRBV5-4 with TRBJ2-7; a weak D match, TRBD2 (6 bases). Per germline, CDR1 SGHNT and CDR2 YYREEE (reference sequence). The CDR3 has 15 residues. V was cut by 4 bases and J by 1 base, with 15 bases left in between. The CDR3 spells CASSVGGQISYEQYF. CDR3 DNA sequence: TGTGCCAGCAGCGTAGGAGGGCAGATTTCCTACGAGCAGTACTTC.

CDR3 sequence reads: CASGLAGRPNEQYF. The CDR3 DNA sequence: TGTGCCAGCGGGCTAGCGGGACGCCCGAACGAGCAGTACTTC. V is TRBV7-9 and J is TRBJ2-7, with 9 bases aligning to TRBD2. The CDR3 loop spans 14 amino acids. The germline V gene has CDR1 SEHNR and CDR2 FQNEAQ (reference sequence). Losses at the gene ends were 8 bases for V and 5 bases for J; bases not matched to a gene: 10. Full variable domain (outside the CDR3, taken from reference TRBV7-9 and TRBJ2-7): DTGVSQNPRHKITKRGQNVTFRCDPISEHNRLYWYRQTLGQGPEFLTYFQNEAQLEKSRLLSDRFSAERPKGSFSTLEIQRTEQGDSAMYLCASGLAGRPNEQYFGPGTRLTVT.